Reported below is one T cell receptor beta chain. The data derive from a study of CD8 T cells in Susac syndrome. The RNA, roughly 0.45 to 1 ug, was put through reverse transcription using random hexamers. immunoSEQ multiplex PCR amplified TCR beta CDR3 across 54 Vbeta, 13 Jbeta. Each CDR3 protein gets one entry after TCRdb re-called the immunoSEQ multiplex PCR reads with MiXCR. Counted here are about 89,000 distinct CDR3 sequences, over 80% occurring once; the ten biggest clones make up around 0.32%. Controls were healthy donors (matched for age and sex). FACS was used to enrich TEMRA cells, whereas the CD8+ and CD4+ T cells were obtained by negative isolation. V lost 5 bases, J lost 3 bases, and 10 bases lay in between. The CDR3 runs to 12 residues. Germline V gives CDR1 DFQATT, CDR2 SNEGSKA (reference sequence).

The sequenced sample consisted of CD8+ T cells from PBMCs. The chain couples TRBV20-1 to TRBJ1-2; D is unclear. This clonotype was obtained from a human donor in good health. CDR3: CSAQWSDYGYTF. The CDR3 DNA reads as TGCAGTGCTCAGTGGTCCGACTATGGCTACACCTTC.